A single sample is the source of the 19 T cell receptor beta chains below, sequenced in a study of technical replicates of blood from several donors. Measured with immunoSEQ multiplex PCR; TCRdb has only the in-frame clones, and not every one. In the table there are about 82,000 clones, 96% of which are singletons. The sequencing sample was made of T cells isolated from PBMCs. These receptors all stem from a human donor in good health.

As DNA, the CDR3 is TGCGCCAGCAGCTTGGTGCAGGGGGTCGATACGCAGTATTTT. Protein: CASSLVQGVDTQYF. This chain links TRBV5-1 with TRBJ2-3, with 7 positions matching TRBD1. Trimming removed 0 bases from V and 6 bases from J; junction bases left unmatched: 4. Germline V lookup: CDR1 SGHRS, CDR2 YFSETQ. The CDR3 runs to 14 residues.

V gene TRBV27 combines with J gene TRBJ2-2, with 8 nucleotides matching TRBD2. This CDR3 is 14 amino acids long. V shed 3 bases and J 7 bases; nucleotides not matched to a gene: 4. Germline V gene data show CDR1 as MNHEY and CDR2 as SMNVEV (reference sequence). The CDR3 protein is CASSLGLEVGELFF. The CDR3, as DNA: TGTGCCAGCAGTTTGGGACTAGAAGTCGGGGAGCTGTTTTTT.

The J gene is TRBJ2-7, the V gene TRBV14, with 10 nucleotides matching TRBD2. The CDR3 totals 15 residues. The V gene's germline CDR1 is SGHDN and CDR2 FVKESK. Germline trimming cut 2 bases from V and 4 bases from J; bases unmatched to any gene: 5. CDR3 in amino acids: CASSQQAGGRYEQYF. The CDR3 DNA sequence: TGTGCCAGCAGCCAACAAGCGGGAGGGCGGTACGAGCAGTACTTC.

J is TRBJ2-1 and V is TRBV27; D might be TRBD2 (6 bases). The CDR3 contains 13 residues. The ends were cut back, 5 bases at V and 12 bases at J, with 17 bases in the middle. Looked up from germline, CDR1 is MNHEY and CDR2 is SMNVEV (reference sequence). The CDR3 sequence: CASSTFRDSTQFF. CDR3 coding DNA: TGTGCCAGCAGTACCTTCCGGGACTCCACGCAGTTCTTC.

The chain has TRBV27 and TRBJ2-3; no firm D call. The CDR3 is made up of 15 amino acids. The germline CDR1 and CDR2 sequences are MNHEY and SMNVEV (reference sequence). The germline V and J ends were trimmed by 5 bases and 4 bases, with 16 bases remaining between them. CDR3 protein: CASSRFSPQADTQYF. The CDR3 DNA reads TGTGCCAGCAGTCGGTTCTCTCCTCAGGCAGATACGCAGTATTTT.

This chain links TRBV7-9 with TRBJ2-3; tentatively, D is TRBD2 (6 bases). The germline V gene encodes CDR1 SEHNR and CDR2 FQNEAQ (reference sequence). Trimming left V 3 bases short and J 4 bases short, with 11 bases between. The CDR3 has 14 residues. CDR3 region: CASSLLWGADTQYF. Here the CDR3 DNA reads TGTGCCAGCAGCTTGTTGTGGGGGGCAGATACGCAGTATTTT.

The chain carries TRBV27 and TRBJ2-3; 7 positions match TRBD1. After removal of 4 bases from V and 4 bases from J, the junction contained 8 bases not matched to a gene. This CDR3 contains 15 residues. CDR1 is MNHEY and CDR2 is SMNVEV in the germline V gene (reference sequence). The CDR3 protein is CASSYRQGSADTQYF. The CDR3 nucleotides read TGTGCCAGCAGTTACCGACAGGGCTCGGCAGATACGCAGTATTTT.

The chain recombines TRBV6-5 with TRBJ1-2; D is perhaps TRBD1 (6 bases). Per germline, CDR1 MNHEY and CDR2 SVGAGI. V was shortened by 0 bases and J by 7 bases, with 15 bases between the two germline ends. The CDR3 consists of 15 residues. The DNA for the CDR3 is TGTGCCAGCAGTTACTCGTACAGGGATCCAAGTGGCTACACCTTC. This gives the protein CASSYSYRDPSGYTF.

The chain combines TRBV6-1 with TRBJ1-5; D is unclear. V was trimmed by 6 bases and J by 4 bases, leaving 10 bases between them. CDR3 length equals 13 residues. Germline loops: CDR1 MNHNS, CDR2 SASEGT. The chain's CDR3 is CASRLTSNQPQHF. CDR3 in DNA: TGTGCCAGCAGACTAACGAGTAATCAGCCCCAGCATTTT.

The genes are TRBV29-1 and TRBJ2-3, with D maybe TRBD2 (6 bases). V gave up 3 bases and J gave up 4 bases, with 14 bases separating them. The germline V gene has CDR1 SQVTM and CDR2 ANQGSEA. The CDR3 is made up of 14 amino acids. This chain's CDR3 is CSVDSVGGSDTQYF. As DNA, the CDR3 is TGCAGCGTTGATTCGGTGGGAGGCTCAGATACGCAGTATTTT.

This chain uses TRBV2 with TRBJ2-2; possibly TRBD1 for D (6 bases). V was pared by 8 bases and J by 3 bases, with 7 bases between. This CDR3 is built from 12 residues. Per the germline V gene, CDR1 is SNHLY and CDR2 is FYNNEI. The CDR3 is CASPGDTGELFF. The DNA of the CDR3 is TGTGCCAGCCCAGGGGACACCGGGGAGCTGTTTTTT.

The V gene is TRBV6-5, the J gene TRBJ2-1; D remains unclear. Germline V gene lookup returns CDR1 MNHEY and CDR2 SVGAGI. Trimming removed 6 bases from V and 0 bases from J, with 9 bases in between. This CDR3 is 14 amino acids long. CDR3 protein: CASRLTGSYNEQFF. CDR3 nucleotide sequence: TGTGCCAGCAGACTGACGGGCTCCTACAATGAGCAGTTCTTC.

V is TRBV15 and J is TRBJ2-1; 10 nucleotides agree with TRBD2. Trimming cost V 0 bases and J 5 bases; bases outside gene matches: 7. The germline gives CDR1 LNHNV, CDR2 YYDKDF (reference sequence). The CDR3 runs 17 residues. The CDR3 bases are TGTGCCACCAGCAGAGATCCTAGCGGGAGTCGCGACAATGAGCAGTTCTTC. This sequence encodes CATSRDPSGSRDNEQFF.

The chain links TRBV19 to TRBJ2-1, with TRBD2 matching 7 bases. J was trimmed by 8 bases and V by 3 bases; bases with no gene match: 7. Germline V gene lookup returns CDR1 LNHDA and CDR2 SQIVND (reference sequence). This CDR3 region has 14 residues. The CDR3 is CASSIGAGAYEQFF. The CDR3 DNA is TGTGCCAGTAGTATCGGTGCGGGAGCATATGAGCAGTTCTTC.

The CDR3 DNA follows: TGTGCCAGCAGTGAAGGTTGGCCTGGGGCCAACGTCCTGACTTTC. Protein product: CASSEGWPGANVLTF. The chain links TRBV6-1 to TRBJ2-6; D is undetermined. This CDR3 has 15 residues. The ends were cut back, 1 base at V and 2 bases at J, with 6 bases in the middle. The germline gives CDR1 MNHNS, CDR2 SASEGT.

Note on this clone: A junction boundary mismatches the germline segment, possibly from a read error. The chain is built from TRBV5-4 and TRBJ1-4; possible D gene TRBD1, 5 bases. Per the germline V gene, CDR1 is SGHNT and CDR2 is YYREEE (reference sequence). This CDR3 has 16 residues. The CDR3: CASSLGGAATNEKLFF. The DNA of the CDR3 is TGTGCCAGCAGTTTGGGTGGGGCAGCCACTAATGAAAAACTGTTTTTT.

V usage is TRBV25-1 and J usage is TRBJ2-2; D may be TRBD1 (6 bases). Germline lookup yields CDR1 MGHDK and CDR2 SYGVNS. This CDR3 has 14 residues. V was pared by 3 bases and J by 3 bases, with 8 bases between. The CDR3, as DNA: TGTGCCAGCAGTGACCACAGGGACACCGGGGAGCTGTTTTTT. It is translated as CASSDHRDTGELFF.

The chain recombines TRBV27 with TRBJ1-2, with TRBD1 matching over 9 bases. The V gene's germline CDR1 is MNHEY and CDR2 SMNVEV (reference sequence). V shed 1 base, J shed 1 base, and the junction held 10 bases outside the gene matches. CDR3 size: 18 residues. CDR3 nucleotides: TGTGCCAGCAGTTTATATTTTGGGACAGGGTCTTTTAACTATGGCTACACCTTC. It translates to CASSLYFGTGSFNYGYTF.

The chain has TRBV27 and TRBJ1-1, with 8 bases matching TRBD1. The CDR3 totals 16 residues. Germline-derived CDR1 and CDR2 are MNHEY and SMNVEV (reference sequence). V shed 5 bases and J 3 bases; nucleotides not matched to a gene: 11. CDR3 sequence (DNA): TGTGCCAGCAGTGCTTCACAGGGGGAAATCCACACTGAAGCTTTCTTT. Translating it yields CASSASQGEIHTEAFF.